The present T cell receptor beta chain was sequenced within a study of PD-1 blockade in classical Hodgkin lymphoma. Following autologous stem cell transplantation, relapse occurred in every patient, and exposure to brentuximab vedotin varied. Purification of CD4+ T cells from thawed PBMCs was achieved by magnetic negative selection. Whole-study findings and limits: Whereas CD4+ TCR diversity had risen significantly by C4D1, CD8+ TCR diversity had not. Complete responders showed a baseline diversity that resembled the diversity of newly diagnosed patients.

Assay: immunoSEQ multiplex PCR; the TCRdb copy retains only in-frame clones and omits some. The data hold about 7,600 clones, with roughly 80% observed a single time. Remarks on this clone: The antigen is unknown.

V was shortened by 0 bases and J by 7 bases, with 10 bases between the two germline ends. Germline CDR1 reads MNHEY; CDR2 reads SVGAGI. This CDR3 spans 15 amino acids. The sequences come from CD4+ T cells from blood, collected at baseline. The J gene is TRBJ1-6, the V gene TRBV6-5; maybe TRBD1 (5 bases). The TCR originated in a human donor with classical Hodgkin lymphoma. The chain's CDR3 is CASSYSIGGNSPLHF. The CDR3 nucleotides read TGTGCCAGCAGTTACTCGATCGGGGGGAATTCACCCCTCCACTTT.